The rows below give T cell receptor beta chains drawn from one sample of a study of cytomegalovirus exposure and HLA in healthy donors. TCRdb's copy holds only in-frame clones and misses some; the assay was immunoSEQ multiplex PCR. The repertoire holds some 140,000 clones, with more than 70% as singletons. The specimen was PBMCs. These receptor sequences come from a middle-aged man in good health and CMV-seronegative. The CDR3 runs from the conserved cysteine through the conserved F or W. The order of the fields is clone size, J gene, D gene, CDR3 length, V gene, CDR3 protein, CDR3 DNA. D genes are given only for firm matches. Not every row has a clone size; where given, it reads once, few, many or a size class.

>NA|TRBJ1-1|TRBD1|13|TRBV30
CAWETGSDGEAFF
TGTGCCTGGGAGACAGGGAGTGACGGTGAAGCTTTCTTT
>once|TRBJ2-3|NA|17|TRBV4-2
CASSQRPGGLRVGPQYF
TGTGCCAGCAGCCAACGGCCCGGGGGGCTTCGGGTCGGCCCGCAGTATTTT
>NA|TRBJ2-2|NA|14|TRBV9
CASSERHTTGELFF
TGTGCCAGCAGCGAGAGACACACCACCGGGGAGCTGTTTTTT
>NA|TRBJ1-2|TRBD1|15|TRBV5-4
CASSFQGAGGFGYTF
TGTGCCAGCAGCTTTCAGGGGGCTGGTGGTTTTGGCTACACCTTC
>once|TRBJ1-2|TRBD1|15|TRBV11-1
CASSPRTGGDYGYTF
TGTGCCAGCAGCCCCCGGACAGGGGGTGACTATGGCTACACCTTC
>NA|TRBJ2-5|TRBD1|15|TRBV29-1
CSVEGPGTGGREQYF
TGCAGCGTTGAAGGACCCGGGACAGGGGGTAGGGAGCAGTACTTC
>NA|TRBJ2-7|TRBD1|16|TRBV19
CASSIEVGDRVGEQYF
TGTGCCAGTAGTATAGAGGTAGGGGACAGGGTCGGGGAGCAGTACTTC
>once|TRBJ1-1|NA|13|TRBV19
CASHPGGMTEAFF
TGTGCCAGTCATCCGGGCGGGATGACTGAAGCTTTCTTT
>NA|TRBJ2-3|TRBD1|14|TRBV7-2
CASSPDRGGDTQYF
TGTGCCAGCAGCCCAGACAGGGGGGGAGATACGCAGTATTTT
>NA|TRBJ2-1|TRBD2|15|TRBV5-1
CASRALAGGSNEQFF
TGCGCCAGCAGAGCACTAGCGGGAGGATCCAATGAGCAGTTCTTC
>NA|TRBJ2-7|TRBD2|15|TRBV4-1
CASSQGLAGLYEQYF
TGCGCCAGCAGCCAAGGACTAGCGGGCCTCTACGAGCAGTACTTC
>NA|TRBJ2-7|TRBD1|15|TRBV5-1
CASSLVAGGENEQYF
TGCGCCAGCAGCTTGGTGGCAGGGGGCGAAAACGAGCAGTACTTC
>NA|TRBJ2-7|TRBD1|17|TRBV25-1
CASSPPGGTGNLYEQYF
TGTGCCAGCAGCCCCCCAGGTGGGACAGGGAATCTCTACGAGCAGTACTTC
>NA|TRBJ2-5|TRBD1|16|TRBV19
CASSTGQGGVGETQYF
TGTGCCAGTAGTACTGGACAGGGTGGGGTTGGAGAGACCCAGTACTTC
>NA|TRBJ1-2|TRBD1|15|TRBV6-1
CASSEAQDRVYGYTF
TGTGCCAGCAGTGAAGCCCAGGACAGGGTGTATGGCTACACCTTC
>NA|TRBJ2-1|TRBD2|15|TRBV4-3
CASSQDGGGYNEQFF
TGCGCCAGCAGCCAAGATGGGGGGGGGTACAATGAGCAGTTCTTC
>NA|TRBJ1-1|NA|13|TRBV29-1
CSVVQGGNTEAFF
TGCAGCGTGGTACAGGGTGGGAACACTGAAGCTTTCTTT
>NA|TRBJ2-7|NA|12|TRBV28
CASTESWYEQYF
TGTGCCAGCACCGAGAGCTGGTACGAGCAGTACTTC
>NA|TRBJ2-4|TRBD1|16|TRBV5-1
CASSLGTGEAKNIQYF
TGCGCCAGCAGCTTGGGGACAGGAGAAGCCAAAAACATTCAGTACTTC
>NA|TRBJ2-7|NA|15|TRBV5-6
CASSLSAGSTYEQYF
TGTGCCAGCAGCTTGTCGGCGGGATCCACCTACGAGCAGTACTTC
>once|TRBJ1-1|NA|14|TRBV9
CASSVVQGNTEAFF
TGTGCCAGCAGCGTAGTGCAGGGTAACACTGAAGCTTTCTTT
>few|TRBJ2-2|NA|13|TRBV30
CAWDGSNTGELFF
TGTGCCTGGGATGGCTCAAACACCGGGGAGCTGTTTTTT
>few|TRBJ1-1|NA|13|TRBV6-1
CAGRWAMNTEAFF
TGTGCCGGCCGGTGGGCTATGAACACTGAAGCTTTCTTT
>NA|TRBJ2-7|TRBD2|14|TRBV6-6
CASSSGLAAHEQYF
TGTGCCAGCAGTTCGGGACTAGCGGCCCACGAGCAGTACTTC
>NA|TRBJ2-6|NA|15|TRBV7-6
CASSLGGAGANVLTF
TGTGCCAGCAGCTTAGGGGGGGCTGGGGCCAACGTCCTGACTTTC
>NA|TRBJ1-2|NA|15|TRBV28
CASSLGGGLNYGYTF
TGTGCCAGCAGTTTAGGGGGGGGCCTCAACTATGGCTACACCTTC
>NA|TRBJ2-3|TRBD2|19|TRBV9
CASSVGGTSGGTDTDTQYF
TGTGCCAGCAGCGTAGGGGGGACTAGCGGGGGCACTGACACAGATACGCAGTATTTT
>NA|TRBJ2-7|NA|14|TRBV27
CASSLSRDSYEQYF
TGTGCCAGCAGTTTATCCAGGGACTCCTACGAGCAGTACTTC
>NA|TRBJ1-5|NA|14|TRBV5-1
CASSLATGNQPQHF
TGCGCCAGCAGCTTGGCCACGGGGAATCAGCCCCAGCATTTT